Following are 17 T cell receptor beta chains from one sample sequenced in a study of cytomegalovirus exposure and HLA in healthy donors. PCR involved 60 Vbeta and 13 Jbeta primers. The table came from immunoSEQ multiplex PCR; TCRdb's copy has only in-frame clones and leaves some out. In the table there are some 160,000 clones, approximately 80% of which are singletons. Material for sequencing was PBMCs. All receptors derive from a woman in her twenties or thirties in good health and CMV-seronegative.

This chain's CDR3 is CASNPTEGETQYF. In DNA form, the CDR3 reads TGTGCCAGTAATCCGACGGAGGGAGAGACCCAGTACTTC. The gene calls are TRBV19 and TRBJ2-5, with TRBD2 as a possible D gene (6 bases). This CDR3 comprises 13 residues. Germline V CDR1 and CDR2: LNHDA, SQIVND (reference sequence). The germline V and J ends were trimmed by 7 bases and 4 bases, with 13 bases remaining between them.

This chain joins TRBV11-3 and TRBJ1-1; TRBD1 aligns across 8 bases. CDR3 length equals 16 residues. Per germline, CDR1 SGHNT and CDR2 YENEEA. Trimming took 1 base from V and 4 from J; bases not matched to a gene: 8. CDR3 protein: CASSLGNDRGGTEAFF. Here the CDR3 DNA reads TGTGCCAGCAGCTTAGGCAATGACAGGGGCGGCACTGAAGCTTTCTTT.

The chain carries TRBV6-1 and TRBJ2-3, with 7 bases lining up with TRBD2. Trimming took 8 bases from V and 1 from J; bases not matched to a gene: 3. Germline values: CDR1 MNHNS, CDR2 SASEGT. CDR3 length equals 13 residues. The CDR3: CASGAGGTDTQYF. The DNA of the CDR3 is TGTGCCAGCGGGGCGGGAGGCACAGATACGCAGTATTTT.

As for this clone: One junction end disagrees with the germline gene, perhaps due to a read error. This sequence joins TRBV27 and TRBJ2-1; 9 bases are a match to TRBD1. The length of the CDR3 is 16 residues. The germline V gene has CDR1 MNHEY and CDR2 SMNVEV (reference sequence). The CDR3 sequence: CAARDRDPSSHNEQFF. The CDR3 bases are TGTGCCGCCCGGGACAGGGATCCATCCTCCCACAATGAGCAGTTCTTC.

This chain connects TRBV4-3 to TRBJ2-1; D may be TRBD2 (5 bases). V was cut by 0 bases and J by 10 bases, with 10 bases left in between. The CDR3 is 13 residues long. CDR1 and CDR2 from the germline V gene are LGHNA and YSLEER. CDR3 coding DNA: TGCGCCAGCAGCCAAGAATCGGAGCGGGAGCAGTTCTTC. Amino acid sequence: CASSQESEREQFF.

The chain recombines TRBV4-1 with TRBJ2-3, with D possibly being TRBD2 (6 bases). The CDR3 loop spans 13 amino acids. V shed 1 base and J shed 14 bases, with 16 bases lying between them. The germline V gene has CDR1 MGHRA and CDR2 YSYEKL. Here the CDR3 reads CASSQVYRENRYF. CDR3 coding DNA: TGCGCCAGCAGCCAAGTTTACCGGGAGAATCGGTATTTT.

This chain uses TRBV6-1 with TRBJ2-3; 9 bases are shared with TRBD1. V lost 8 bases to trimming and J lost 1 base; unmatched junction nucleotides: 7. The CDR3 has 15 residues. Looked up from germline, CDR1 is MNHNS and CDR2 is SASEGT. The CDR3 is CASLRRTGGTDTQYF. CDR3 bases: TGTGCCAGCCTCCGGAGGACAGGGGGCACAGATACGCAGTATTTT.

V gene TRBV7-9 combines with J gene TRBJ1-4; D gene uncertain. V shed 2 bases and J shed 0 bases, with 7 bases lying between them. The CDR3 is 15 amino acids. Per the germline V gene, CDR1 is SEHNR and CDR2 is FQNEAQ (reference sequence). CDR3 sequence reads: CASSLNGATNEKLFF. In DNA, the CDR3 is TGTGCCAGCAGCTTAAACGGAGCAACTAATGAAAAACTGTTTTTT.

V and J are TRBV28 and TRBJ2-1; 10 nucleotides line up with TRBD2. The V and J ends lost 6 bases and 4 bases, in that order; junction bases with no gene match: 21. CDR1 is MDHEN and CDR2 is SYDVKM in the germline V gene. The CDR3 totals 20 residues. The CDR3 is CASRNYPLETAGGPYNEQFF. The CDR3 nucleotides read TGTGCCAGCAGAAATTACCCCCTTGAAACAGCGGGAGGGCCGTACAATGAGCAGTTCTTC. The whole variable domain, remainder taken from reference TRBV28 and TRBJ2-1, is DVKVTQSSRYLVKRTGEKVFLECVQDMDHENMFWYRQDPGLGLRLIYFSYDVKMKEKGDIPEGYSVSREKKERFSLILESASTNQTSMYLCASRNYPLETAGGPYNEQFFGPGTRLTVL.

The chain employs TRBV4-3 and TRBJ2-3, with 13 bases identical to TRBD2. Per germline, CDR1 LGHNA and CDR2 YSLEER. The CDR3 totals 19 residues. After removal of 0 bases from V and 5 bases from J, the junction contained 11 bases not matched to a gene. The CDR3 DNA is TGCGCCAGCAGCCAAGAACGGACATTGACTAGCGGGAGGAAAGATACGCAGTATTTT. As protein: CASSQERTLTSGRKDTQYF.

This chain links TRBV7-8 with TRBJ1-2, with D perhaps TRBD1 (5 bases). The CDR3 runs to 14 residues. Germline CDR1 is SGHVS and CDR2 is FQNEAQ. Trimming took 2 bases from V and 1 from J, leaving 8 bases between them. Here the CDR3 DNA reads TGTGCCAGCAGCTTATCGGGACTTAACTATGGCTACACCTTC. Translated: CASSLSGLNYGYTF.

This clone was observed a single time. The chain links TRBV4-2 to TRBJ2-3; D possibly corresponds to TRBD2 (5 bases). Germline CDR1 is LGHNA and CDR2 is YNFKEQ. The CDR3 covers 19 residues. Trimming cost V 2 bases and J 1 base, with 22 bases left between them. CDR3 protein: CASSQYGAAATFGTDTQYF. In nucleotides, the CDR3 is TGTGCCAGCAGCCAATACGGAGCGGCAGCGACCTTTGGCACAGATACGCAGTATTTT.

This chain uses TRBV7-8 with TRBJ2-7; the match to TRBD1 covers 7 bases. Germline loops: CDR1 SGHVS, CDR2 FQNEAQ. The CDR3 consists of 14 residues. The V segment lost 5 bases and the J segment 2 bases; nucleotides outside the gene matches: 6. The CDR3 sequence is CASSLDRDTYEQYF. The CDR3, as DNA: TGTGCCAGCAGCCTTGACAGGGACACCTACGAGCAGTACTTC.

CDR3 sequence: CASSQVWLAHDTQYF. DNA for the CDR3: TGCGCCAGCAGCCAAGTCTGGCTAGCACACGATACGCAGTATTTT. The rearrangement joins TRBV4-3 to TRBJ2-3; possible D gene TRBD2, 5 bases. V lost 1 base, J lost 6 bases, and 14 bases lay in between. This CDR3 spans 15 amino acids. Germline lookup yields CDR1 LGHNA and CDR2 YSLEER.

The chain combines TRBV6-1 with TRBJ1-4; tentative D call: TRBD1 (5 bases). The germline V gene has CDR1 MNHNS and CDR2 SASEGT. The CDR3 has 13 residues. Between the trimmed V and J ends, which lost 4 bases and 8 bases, there was a span of 11 bases. Written as DNA, the CDR3 is TGTGCCAGCAGTGCGACAGCGGGGGAAAAACTGTTTTTT. Encoded protein: CASSATAGEKLFF.

The V call is TRBV2, the J call TRBJ2-7, with D possibly matching TRBD2 (7 bases). Germline V gene lookup returns CDR1 SNHLY and CDR2 FYNNEI. The CDR3 spans 16 residues. V lost 5 bases and J 6 bases, leaving 23 bases between the germline ends. The CDR3: CASSKISGGGGGEQYF. The DNA of the CDR3 is TGTGCCAGCAGTAAGATATCCGGAGGGGGGGGCGGCGAGCAGTACTTC.

CDR3: CASSFLAGVYEGENEQFF. CDR3 bases: TGTGCCAGCAGCTTTCTGGCGGGTGTGTATGAGGGAGAGAATGAGCAGTTCTTC. The J gene is TRBJ2-1, the V gene TRBV5-6; maybe TRBD2 (5 bases). V lost 2 bases and J lost 7, with 25 bases in between. The CDR3 consists of 18 residues. The V gene's germline CDR1 is SGHDT and CDR2 YYEEEE.